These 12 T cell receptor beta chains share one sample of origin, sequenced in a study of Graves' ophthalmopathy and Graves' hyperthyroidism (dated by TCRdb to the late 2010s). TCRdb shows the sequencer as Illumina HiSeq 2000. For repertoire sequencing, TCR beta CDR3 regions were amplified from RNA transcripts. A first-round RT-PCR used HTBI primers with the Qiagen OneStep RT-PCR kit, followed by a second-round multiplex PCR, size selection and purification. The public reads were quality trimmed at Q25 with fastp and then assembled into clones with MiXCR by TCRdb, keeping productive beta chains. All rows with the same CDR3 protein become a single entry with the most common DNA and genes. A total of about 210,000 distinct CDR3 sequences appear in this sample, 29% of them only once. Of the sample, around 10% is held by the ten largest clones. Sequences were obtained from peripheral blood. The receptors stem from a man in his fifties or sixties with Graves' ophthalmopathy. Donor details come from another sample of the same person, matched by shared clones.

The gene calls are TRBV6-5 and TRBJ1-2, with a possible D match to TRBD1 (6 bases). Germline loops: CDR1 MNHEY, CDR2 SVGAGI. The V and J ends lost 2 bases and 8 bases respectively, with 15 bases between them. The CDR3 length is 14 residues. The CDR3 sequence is CASSYRGAGDGYTF. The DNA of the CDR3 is TGTGCCAGCAGTTACCGGGGGGCAGGGGACGGCTACACCTTC.

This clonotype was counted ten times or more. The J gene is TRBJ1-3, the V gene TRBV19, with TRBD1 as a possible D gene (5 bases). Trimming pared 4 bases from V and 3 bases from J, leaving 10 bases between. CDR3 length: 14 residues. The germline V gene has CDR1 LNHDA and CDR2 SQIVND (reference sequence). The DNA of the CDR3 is TGTGCCAGTAGTAGTCAGGGTTATGGAAACACCATATATTTT. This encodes CASSSQGYGNTIYF.

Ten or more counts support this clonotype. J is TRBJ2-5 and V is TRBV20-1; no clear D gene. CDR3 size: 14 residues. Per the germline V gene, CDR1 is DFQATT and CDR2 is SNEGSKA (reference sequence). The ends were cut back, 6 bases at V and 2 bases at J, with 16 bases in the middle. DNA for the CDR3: TGCAGTGCAGATTACGGAACCTCACAAGAGACCCAGTACTTC. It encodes CSADYGTSQETQYF.

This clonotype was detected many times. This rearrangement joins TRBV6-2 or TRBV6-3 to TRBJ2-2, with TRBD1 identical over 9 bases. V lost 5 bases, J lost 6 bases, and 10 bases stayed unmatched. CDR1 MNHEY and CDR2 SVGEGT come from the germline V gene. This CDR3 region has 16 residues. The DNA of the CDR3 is TGTGCCAGCAGTGACCCGGGACAGGGATCCGCCGGGGAGCTGTTTTTT. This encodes CASSDPGQGSAGELFF.

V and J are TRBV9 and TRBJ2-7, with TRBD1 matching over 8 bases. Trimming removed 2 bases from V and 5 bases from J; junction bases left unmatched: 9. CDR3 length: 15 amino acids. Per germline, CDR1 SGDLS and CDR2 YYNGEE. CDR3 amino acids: CASSVTGDLVDEQYF. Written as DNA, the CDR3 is TGTGCCAGCAGCGTGACAGGGGATCTTGTCGACGAGCAGTACTTC.

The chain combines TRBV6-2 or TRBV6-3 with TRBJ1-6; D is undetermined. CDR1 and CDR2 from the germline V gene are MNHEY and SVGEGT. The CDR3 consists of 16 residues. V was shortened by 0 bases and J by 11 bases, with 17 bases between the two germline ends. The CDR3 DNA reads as TGTGCCAGCAGTTACTCGCCAGGCCTATGGGGAACACCCCTCCACTTT. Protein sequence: CASSYSPGLWGTPLHF.

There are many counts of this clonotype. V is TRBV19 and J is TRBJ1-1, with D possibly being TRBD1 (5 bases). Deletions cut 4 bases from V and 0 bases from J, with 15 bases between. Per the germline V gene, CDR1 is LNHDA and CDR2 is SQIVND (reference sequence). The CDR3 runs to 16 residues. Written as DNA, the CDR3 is TGTGCCAGTAGTACCTCTCCGGACACCTTGAACACTGAAGCTTTCTTT. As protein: CASSTSPDTLNTEAFF.

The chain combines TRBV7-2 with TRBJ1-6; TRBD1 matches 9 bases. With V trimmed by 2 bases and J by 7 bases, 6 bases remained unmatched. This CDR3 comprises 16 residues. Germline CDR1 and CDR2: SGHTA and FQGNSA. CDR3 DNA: TGTGCCAGCAGCTTATCTTACAGGGGGCGGAATTCACCCCTCCACTTT. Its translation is CASSLSYRGRNSPLHF.

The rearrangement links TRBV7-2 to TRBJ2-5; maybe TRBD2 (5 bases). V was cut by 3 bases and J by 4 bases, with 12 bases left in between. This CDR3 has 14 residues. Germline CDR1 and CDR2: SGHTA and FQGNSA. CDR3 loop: CASSLLRGAETQYF. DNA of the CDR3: TGTGCCAGCAGCTTGCTCCGGGGAGCAGAGACCCAGTACTTC.

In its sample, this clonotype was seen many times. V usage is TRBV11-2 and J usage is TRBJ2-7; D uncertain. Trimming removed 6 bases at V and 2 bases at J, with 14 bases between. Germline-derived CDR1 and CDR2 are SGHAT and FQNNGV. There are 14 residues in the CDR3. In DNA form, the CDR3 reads TGTGCCAGCAGTGGACCTTCTGACGCCTACGAGCAGTACTTC. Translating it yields CASSGPSDAYEQYF.

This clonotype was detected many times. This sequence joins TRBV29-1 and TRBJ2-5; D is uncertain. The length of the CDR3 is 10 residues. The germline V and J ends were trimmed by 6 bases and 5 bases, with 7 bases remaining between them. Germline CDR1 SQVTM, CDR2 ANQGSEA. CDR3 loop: CSVLGETQYF. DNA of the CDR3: TGCAGCGTCCTGGGGGAGACCCAGTACTTC. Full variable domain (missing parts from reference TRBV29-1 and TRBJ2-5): SAVISQKPSRDICQRGTSLTIQCQVDSQVTMMFWYRQQPGQSLTLIATANQGSEATYESGFVIDKFPISRPNLTFSTLTVSNMSPEDSSIYLCSVLGETQYFGPGTRLLVL.

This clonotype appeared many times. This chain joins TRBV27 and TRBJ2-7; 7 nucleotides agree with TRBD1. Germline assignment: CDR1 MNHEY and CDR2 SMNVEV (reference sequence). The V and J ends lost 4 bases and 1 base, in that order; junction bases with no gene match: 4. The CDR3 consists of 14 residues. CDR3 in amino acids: CASSSTGYSYEQYF. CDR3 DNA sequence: TGTGCCAGCAGTTCGACAGGGTATTCCTACGAGCAGTACTTC.